What follows are 10 T cell receptor beta chains derived from one specimen sequenced in a study of shared clonotypes between healthy human individuals. TCRdb's table, derived via immunoSEQ multiplex PCR, lists solely in-frame clones and lacks some. The top ten clones hold around 0.13% of a sample with 2,100,000 or so clones, 90% to 97% of them seen once. Sequenced input: naive CD4+ T cells sorted from blood. The subset here: CD45RA+ positively selected. These receptors were collected from a man in his late teens or twenties in good health.

Concerning this clone itself: The sample has other DNA sequences that encode this CDR3 too. The CDR3 sequence: CASSLEDRAYEQYF. The DNA of the CDR3 is TGCGCCAGCAGCTTGGAGGACAGGGCTTACGAGCAGTACTTC. The V gene is TRBV5-1, the J gene TRBJ2-7, with TRBD1 matching over 8 bases. The germline CDR1 and CDR2 sequences are SGHRS and YFSETQ. After removal of 0 bases from V and 4 bases from J, the junction contained 3 bases not matched to a gene. The CDR3 runs 14 residues.

This clone was detected once. CDR3: CASSLLGQGIHEQYF. CDR3 sequence (DNA): TGCGCCAGCAGCTTGTTGGGACAGGGTATTCACGAGCAGTACTTC. The chain employs TRBV5-1 and TRBJ2-7, with 9 bases matching TRBD1. V was pared by 1 base and J by 5 bases, with 7 bases of the junction left unmatched. This CDR3 has 15 amino acids. Germline lookup yields CDR1 SGHRS and CDR2 YFSETQ. Using reference TRBV5-1 and TRBJ2-7 for the parts outside the CDR3, the full variable domain is KAGVTQTPRYLIKTRGQQVTLSCSPISGHRSVSWYQQTPGQGLQFLFEYFSETQRNKGNFPGRFSGRQFSNSRSEMNVSTLELGDSALYLCASSLLGQGIHEQYFGPGTRLTVT.

This chain uses TRBV28 with TRBJ1-2; 7 nucleotides align to TRBD1. The V gene end was trimmed by 6 bases and the J gene end by 5 bases; junction bases not matched to a gene: 9. Germline V gene sequence: CDR1 MDHEN, CDR2 SYDVKM. The CDR3 runs to 14 residues. The CDR3 protein is CASRYRGLSYGYTF. CDR3 nucleotides: TGTGCCAGCAGGTACAGGGGCCTTTCGTATGGCTACACCTTC.

Note on this clone: Other DNA variants within this sample encode the same CDR3. The gene calls are TRBV7-2 and TRBJ1-1; 8 bases are shared with TRBD1. CDR1 is SGHTA and CDR2 is FQGNSA in the germline V gene. The CDR3 has 15 residues. Unmatched junction bases numbered 5, after V lost 3 bases and J lost 2 bases. Here the CDR3 reads CASSLVTGVNTEAFF. CDR3 DNA sequence: TGTGCCAGCAGCTTGGTGACAGGGGTTAACACTGAAGCTTTCTTT.

The rearrangement uses TRBV25-1 and TRBJ1-4; D is unclear. Germline-derived CDR1 and CDR2 are MGHDK and SYGVNS. The CDR3 is made up of 15 amino acids. V was pared by 1 base and J by 1 base, with 7 bases between. This CDR3 is CASSESRETNEKLFF. CDR3 coding DNA: TGTGCCAGCAGTGAATCACGAGAAACTAATGAAAAACTGTTTTTT.

This clone was observed once. J is TRBJ1-1 and V is TRBV29-1, with a tentative D call TRBD1 (5 bases). The CDR3 consists of 13 residues. Between the trimmed V and J ends, which lost 4 bases and 3 bases, there was a span of 12 bases. Germline V CDR1 and CDR2: SQVTM, ANQGSEA. CDR3 nucleotides: TGCAGCGTTGTGACAGTCTCCTACACTGAAGCTTTCTTT. It codes for CSVVTVSYTEAFF.

The chain employs TRBV19 and TRBJ2-2; 7 bases fit TRBD2. Germline lookup yields CDR1 LNHDA and CDR2 SQIVND (reference sequence). The CDR3 is 15 residues long. J was trimmed by 5 bases and V by 4 bases; bases with no gene match: 7. CDR3 bases: TGTGCCAGTAGTAGGGGGGAGGGATTGACCGGGGAGCTGTTTTTT. Translating it yields CASSRGEGLTGELFF.

The rearrangement links TRBV7-9 to TRBJ1-4; no firm D call. Trimming shortened V by 0 bases and J by 11 bases, and 7 bases separated the two germline ends. The CDR3 is made up of 12 amino acids. Germline values: CDR1 SEHNR, CDR2 FQNEAQ (reference sequence). CDR3 sequence: CASSLAESKLFF. DNA of the CDR3: TGTGCCAGCAGCTTAGCGGAGAGTAAACTGTTTTTT. Looking up the rest from reference TRBV7-9 and TRBJ1-4 gives the full variable domain: DTGVSQNPRHKITKRGQNVTFRCDPISEHNRLYWYRQTLGQGPEFLTYFQNEAQLEKSRLLSDRFSAERPKGSFSTLEIQRTEQGDSAMYLCASSLAESKLFFGSGTQLSVL.

This sequence joins TRBV2 and TRBJ2-3; D gene unclear. The CDR3 consists of 13 residues. The germline CDR1 and CDR2 sequences are SNHLY and FYNNEI. Trimming pared 8 bases from V and 2 bases from J, leaving 11 bases between. The CDR3 reads CASGLGITDTQYF. CDR3 sequence (DNA): TGTGCCAGCGGGTTGGGGATCACAGATACGCAGTATTTT.

The chain is built from TRBV6-1 and TRBJ2-2; D is ambiguous. This CDR3 comprises 15 residues. The V gene's germline CDR1 is MNHNS and CDR2 SASEGT. V was clipped by 2 bases and J by 5 bases, with 12 bases between them. The CDR3 DNA is TGTGCCAGCAGTGAACTTTTTTCGGAGACCGGGGAGCTGTTTTTT. Amino acids: CASSELFSETGELFF.